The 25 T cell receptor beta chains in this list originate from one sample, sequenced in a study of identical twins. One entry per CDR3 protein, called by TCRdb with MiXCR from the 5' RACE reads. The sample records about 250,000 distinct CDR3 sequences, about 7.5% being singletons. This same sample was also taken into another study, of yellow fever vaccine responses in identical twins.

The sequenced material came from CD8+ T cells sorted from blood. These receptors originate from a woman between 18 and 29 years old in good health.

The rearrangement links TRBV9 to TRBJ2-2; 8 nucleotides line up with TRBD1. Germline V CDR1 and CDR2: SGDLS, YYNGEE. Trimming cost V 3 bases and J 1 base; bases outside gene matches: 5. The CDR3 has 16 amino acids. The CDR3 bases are TGTGCCAGCAGCGAAACCGGGACAGGGAACACCGGGGAGCTGTTTTTT. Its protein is CASSETGTGNTGELFF.

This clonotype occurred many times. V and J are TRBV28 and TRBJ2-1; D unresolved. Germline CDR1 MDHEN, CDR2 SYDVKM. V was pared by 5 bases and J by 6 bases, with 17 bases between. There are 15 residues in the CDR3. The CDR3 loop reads CASSINSGPLNEQFF. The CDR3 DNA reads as TGTGCCAGCAGTATCAATTCCGGGCCCCTCAATGAGCAGTTCTTC.

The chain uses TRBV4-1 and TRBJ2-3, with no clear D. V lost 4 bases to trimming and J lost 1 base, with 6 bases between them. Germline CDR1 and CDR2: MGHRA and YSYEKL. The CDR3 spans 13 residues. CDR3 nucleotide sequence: TGCGCCAGCAGCCCGGACCGCACAGATACGCAGTATTTT. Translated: CASSPDRTDTQYF.

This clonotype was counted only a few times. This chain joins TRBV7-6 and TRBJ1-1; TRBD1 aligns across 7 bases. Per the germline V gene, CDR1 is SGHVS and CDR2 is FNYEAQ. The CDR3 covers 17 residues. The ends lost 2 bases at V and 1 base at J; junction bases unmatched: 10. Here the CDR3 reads CASSLLLGDRPNTEAFF. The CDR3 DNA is TGTGCCAGCAGCTTACTTCTCGGGGACAGACCGAACACTGAAGCTTTCTTT.

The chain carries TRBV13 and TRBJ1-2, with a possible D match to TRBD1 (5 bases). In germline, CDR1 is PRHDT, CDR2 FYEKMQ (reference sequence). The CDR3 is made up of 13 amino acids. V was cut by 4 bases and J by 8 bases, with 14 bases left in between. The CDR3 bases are TGTGCCAGCAGCTCTGGGACCATGGGAGGCTACACCTTC. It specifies CASSSGTMGGYTF.

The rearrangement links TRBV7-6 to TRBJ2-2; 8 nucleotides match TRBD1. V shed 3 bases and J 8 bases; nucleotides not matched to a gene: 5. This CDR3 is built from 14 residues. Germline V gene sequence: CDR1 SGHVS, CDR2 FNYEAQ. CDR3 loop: CASSLQGAFGELFF. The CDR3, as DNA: TGTGCCAGCAGCTTGCAGGGGGCTTTTGGGGAGCTGTTTTTT.

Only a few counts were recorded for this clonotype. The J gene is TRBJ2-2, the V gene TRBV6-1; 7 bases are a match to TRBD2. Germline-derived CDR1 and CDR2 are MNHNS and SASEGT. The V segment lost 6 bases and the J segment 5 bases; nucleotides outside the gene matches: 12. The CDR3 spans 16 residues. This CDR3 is CASSLSGGGYTGELFF. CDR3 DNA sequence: TGTGCCAGCAGCCTAAGTGGGGGAGGGTATACCGGGGAGCTGTTTTTT.

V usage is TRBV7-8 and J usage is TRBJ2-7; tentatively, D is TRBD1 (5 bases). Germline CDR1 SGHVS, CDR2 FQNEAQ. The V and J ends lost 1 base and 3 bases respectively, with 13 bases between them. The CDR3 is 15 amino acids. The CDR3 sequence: CASSLEPQAFYEQYV. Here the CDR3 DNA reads TGTGCCAGCAGCTTAGAACCACAGGCCTTCTACGAGCAGTACGTC.

The CDR3 DNA is TGTGCCAGCAGTCTGGGATCTATAAGGAATGAGCAGTTCTTC. This codes for CASSLGSIRNEQFF. The chain combines TRBV27 with TRBJ2-1; D is unclear. V was pared by 5 bases and J by 7 bases, with 15 bases between. The CDR3 is made up of 14 amino acids. Per germline, CDR1 MNHEY and CDR2 SMNVEV (reference sequence).

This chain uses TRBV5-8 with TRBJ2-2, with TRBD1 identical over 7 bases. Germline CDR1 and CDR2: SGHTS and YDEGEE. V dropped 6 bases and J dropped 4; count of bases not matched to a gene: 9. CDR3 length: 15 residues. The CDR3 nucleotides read TGTGCCAGCACTCAAGACAGGGCCCCCACCGGGGAGCTGTTTTTT. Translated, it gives CASTQDRAPTGELFF.

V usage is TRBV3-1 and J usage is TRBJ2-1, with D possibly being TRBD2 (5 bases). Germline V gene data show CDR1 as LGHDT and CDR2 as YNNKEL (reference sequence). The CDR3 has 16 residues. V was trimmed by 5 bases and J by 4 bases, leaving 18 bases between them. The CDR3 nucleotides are TGTGCCAGCAGCGAGCTAGGAGCGGAAGAATACAATGAGCAGTTCTTC. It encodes CASSELGAEEYNEQFF.

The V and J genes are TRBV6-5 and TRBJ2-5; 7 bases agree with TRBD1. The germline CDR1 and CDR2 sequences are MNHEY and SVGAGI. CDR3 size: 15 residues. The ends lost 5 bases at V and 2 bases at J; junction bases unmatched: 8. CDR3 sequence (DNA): TGTGCCAGCAGTAACGAGGGGGCCCCTCAAGAGACCCAGTACTTC. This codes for CASSNEGAPQETQYF.

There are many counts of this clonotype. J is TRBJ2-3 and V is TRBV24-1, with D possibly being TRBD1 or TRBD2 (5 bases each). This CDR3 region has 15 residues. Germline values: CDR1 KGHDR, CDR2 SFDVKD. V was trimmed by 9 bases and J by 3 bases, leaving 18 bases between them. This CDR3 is CATRSAEWGTDTQYF. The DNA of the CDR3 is TGTGCCACCCGATCGGCCGAGTGGGGGACAGATACGCAGTATTTT.

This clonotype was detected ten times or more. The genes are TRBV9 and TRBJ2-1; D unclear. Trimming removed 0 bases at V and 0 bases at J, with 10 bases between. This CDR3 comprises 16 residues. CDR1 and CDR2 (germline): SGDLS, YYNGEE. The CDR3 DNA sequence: TGTGCCAGCAGCGTAGTTGGCCGCAGCTCCTACAATGAGCAGTTCTTC. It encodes CASSVVGRSSYNEQFF. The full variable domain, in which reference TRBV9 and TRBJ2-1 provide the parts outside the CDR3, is DSGVTQTPKHLITATGQRVTLRCSPRSGDLSVYWYQQSLDQGLQFLIQYYNGEERAKGNILERFSAQQFPDLHSELNLSSLELGDSALYFCASSVVGRSSYNEQFFGPGTRLTVL.

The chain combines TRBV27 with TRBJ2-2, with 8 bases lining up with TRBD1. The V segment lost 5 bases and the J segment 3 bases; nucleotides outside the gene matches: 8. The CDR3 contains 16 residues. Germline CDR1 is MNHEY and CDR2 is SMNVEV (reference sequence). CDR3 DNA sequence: TGTGCCAGCAGTCTACCGTCGACAGGGGACACCGGGGAGCTGTTTTTT. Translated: CASSLPSTGDTGELFF.

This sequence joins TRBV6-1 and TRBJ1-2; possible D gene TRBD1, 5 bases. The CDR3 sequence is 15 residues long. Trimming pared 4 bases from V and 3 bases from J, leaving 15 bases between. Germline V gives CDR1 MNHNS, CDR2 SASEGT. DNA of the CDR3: TGTGCCAGCAGTGGCCCCCTGGACATAGACTATGGCTACACCTTC. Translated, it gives CASSGPLDIDYGYTF.

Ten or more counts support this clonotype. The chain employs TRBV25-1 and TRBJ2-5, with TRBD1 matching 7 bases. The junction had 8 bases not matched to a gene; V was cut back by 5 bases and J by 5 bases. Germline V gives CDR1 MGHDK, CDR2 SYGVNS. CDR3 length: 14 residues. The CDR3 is CASSMGQTVETQYF. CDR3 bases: TGTGCCAGCAGTATGGGACAGACGGTGGAGACCCAGTACTTC. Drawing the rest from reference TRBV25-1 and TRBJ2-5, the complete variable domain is EADIYQTPRYLVIGTGKKITLECSQTMGHDKMYWYQQDPGMELHLIHYSYGVNSTEKGDLSSESTVSRIRTEHFPLTLESARPSHTSQYLCASSMGQTVETQYFGPGTRLLVL.

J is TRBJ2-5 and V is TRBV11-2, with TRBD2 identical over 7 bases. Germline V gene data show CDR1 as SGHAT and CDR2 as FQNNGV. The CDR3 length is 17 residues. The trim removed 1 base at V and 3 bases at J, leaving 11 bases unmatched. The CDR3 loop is CASSLVPAGLLKETQYF. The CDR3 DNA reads TGTGCCAGCAGCTTAGTTCCAGCGGGACTCCTTAAAGAGACCCAGTACTTC.

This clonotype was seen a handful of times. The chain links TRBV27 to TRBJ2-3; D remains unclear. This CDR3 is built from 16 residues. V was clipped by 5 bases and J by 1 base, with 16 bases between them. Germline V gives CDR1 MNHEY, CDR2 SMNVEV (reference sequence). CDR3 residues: CASSDPPGRRTDTQYF. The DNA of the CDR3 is TGTGCCAGCAGTGATCCTCCGGGCAGGCGCACAGATACGCAGTATTTT.

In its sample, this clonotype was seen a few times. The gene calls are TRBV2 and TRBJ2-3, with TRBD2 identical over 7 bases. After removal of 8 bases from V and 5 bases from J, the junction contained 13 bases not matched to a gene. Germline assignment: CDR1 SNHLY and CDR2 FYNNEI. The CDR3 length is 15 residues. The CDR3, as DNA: TGTGCCAGCGGAGCGGGGTTGGGTAACAGAGATACGCAGTATTTT. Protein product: CASGAGLGNRDTQYF.

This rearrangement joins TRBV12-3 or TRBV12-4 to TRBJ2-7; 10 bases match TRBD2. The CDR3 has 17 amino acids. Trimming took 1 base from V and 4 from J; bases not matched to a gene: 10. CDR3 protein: CASSLEFLPSGSYEQYF. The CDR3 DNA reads TGTGCCAGCAGTTTAGAATTTCTGCCTAGCGGGAGTTACGAGCAGTACTTC.

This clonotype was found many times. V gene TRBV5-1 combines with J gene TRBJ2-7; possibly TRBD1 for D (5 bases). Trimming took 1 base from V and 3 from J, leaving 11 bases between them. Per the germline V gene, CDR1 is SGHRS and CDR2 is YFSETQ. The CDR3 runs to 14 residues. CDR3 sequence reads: CASSLYRRLYEQYV. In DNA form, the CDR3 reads TGCGCCAGCAGCTTGTACAGGAGACTCTACGAGCAGTACGTC.

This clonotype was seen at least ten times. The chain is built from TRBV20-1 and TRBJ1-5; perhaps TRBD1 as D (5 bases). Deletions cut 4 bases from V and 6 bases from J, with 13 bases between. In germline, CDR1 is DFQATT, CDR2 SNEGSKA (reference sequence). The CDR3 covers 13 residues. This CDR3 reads CSAMSGFSQPQHF. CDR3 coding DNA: TGCAGTGCTATGTCAGGGTTCTCTCAGCCCCAGCATTTT.

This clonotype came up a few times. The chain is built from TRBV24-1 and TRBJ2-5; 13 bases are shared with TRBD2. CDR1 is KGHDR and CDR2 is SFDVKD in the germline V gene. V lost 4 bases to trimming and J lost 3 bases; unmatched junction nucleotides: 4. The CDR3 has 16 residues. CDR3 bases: TGTGCCACCAGTGAGACCGGACTAGCGGGAGAAGAGACCCAGTACTTC. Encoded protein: CATSETGLAGEETQYF.

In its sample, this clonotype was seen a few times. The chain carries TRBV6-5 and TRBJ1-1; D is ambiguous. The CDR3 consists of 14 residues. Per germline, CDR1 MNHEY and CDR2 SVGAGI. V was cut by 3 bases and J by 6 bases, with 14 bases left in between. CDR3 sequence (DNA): TGTGCCAGCAGTTATGCACAGTCAGTCTCTGAAGCTTTCTTT. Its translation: CASSYAQSVSEAFF.